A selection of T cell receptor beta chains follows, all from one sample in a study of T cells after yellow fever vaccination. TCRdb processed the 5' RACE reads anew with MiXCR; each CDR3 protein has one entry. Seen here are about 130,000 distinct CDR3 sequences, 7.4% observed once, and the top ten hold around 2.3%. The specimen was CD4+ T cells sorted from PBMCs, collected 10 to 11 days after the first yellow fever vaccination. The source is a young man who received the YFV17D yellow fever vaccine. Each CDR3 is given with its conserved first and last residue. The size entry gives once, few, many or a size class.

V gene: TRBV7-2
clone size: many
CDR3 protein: CASSFRANQPQHF

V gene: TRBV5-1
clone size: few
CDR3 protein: CASSLSRGRNVMEAFF

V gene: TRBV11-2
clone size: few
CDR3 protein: CASSSSYTEAFF

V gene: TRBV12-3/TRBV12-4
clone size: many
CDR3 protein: CASSRGTGVQPQHF

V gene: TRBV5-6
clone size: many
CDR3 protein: CASSFDGRSYNEQFF

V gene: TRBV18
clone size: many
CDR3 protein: CASSTMGARKDTQYF

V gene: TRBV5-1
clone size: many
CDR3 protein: CASGGDNTGELFF

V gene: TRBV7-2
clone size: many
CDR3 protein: CASSRGAGGPEDTQYF

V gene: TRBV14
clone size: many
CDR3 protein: CASSQFQNTGELFF

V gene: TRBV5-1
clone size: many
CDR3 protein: CASSFLLADTQYF

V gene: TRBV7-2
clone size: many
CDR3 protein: CASGGYADTQYF

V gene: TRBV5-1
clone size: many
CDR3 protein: CASSLAAENTGELFF

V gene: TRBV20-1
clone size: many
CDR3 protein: CSVRLAGNTIYF

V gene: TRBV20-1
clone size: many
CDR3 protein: CSRVNRADEQFF

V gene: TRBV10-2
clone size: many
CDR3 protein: CASSVGTQPQHF

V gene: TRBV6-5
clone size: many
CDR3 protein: CASSYPGQGAYEQYF

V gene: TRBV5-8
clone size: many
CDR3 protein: CASSLAPTGFITGELFF